This TCR beta chain originates from a study of CD8+CD57+ T cells in acquired aplastic anemia. Study information: Average DNA yield from sorted CD4+ and CD8+ cells was around 3.2 ug. Overall study results and limits: Found in both controls and patients were fewer than 35 CD8+ CDR3 sequences. No significant difference in CD8+ Simpson's diversity was found between patients and controls.

Profiles of TCR beta VDJ and CDR3 were generated from a genomic DNA template. Each CDR3 protein gets one entry after TCRdb re-called the reads with MiXCR. The sample holds 150,000 to 200,000 distinct CDR3 sequences, just over 45% seen once. The table lists this clonotype with many counts. The antigen remains unidentified. The CDR3 totals 13 residues. In germline, CDR1 is MNHEY, CDR2 SVGAGI. Trimming took off 6 bases at V and 0 bases at J, with 8 bases between the two ends. Sequencing was done on a sample of sorted CD4+, CD8+, or CD8+CD57+ T cells (not recorded which) from PBMCs. This chain connects TRBV6-5 to TRBJ1-1; the D is unclear. The sequence derives from a human donor in good health. The CDR3 nucleotides read TGTGCCAGCAGGCCCGGGGTGAACACTGAAGCTTTCTTT. Translation gives CASRPGVNTEAFF.